This T cell receptor beta chain was observed in a study of blood T cell repertoires in COVID-19. In the study overall: Sites in the United States, Italy and Spain provided acute and convalescent COVID-19 samples.

Germline V lookup: CDR1 MGHRA, CDR2 YSYEKL. Between the trimmed V and J ends, which lost 1 base and 7 bases, there was a span of 13 bases. This CDR3 is built from 14 residues. There are a few counts of this clone. Data came from immunoSEQ multiplex PCR; TCRdb stores just in-frame clones and leaves some out. The table has under 85,000 clones, about 84% seen once. V usage is TRBV4-1 and J usage is TRBJ1-2; D call uncertain. The receptor was derived from a man in his forties or fifties with COVID-19, enrolled during active disease. Sequenced: peripheral blood. The CDR3: CASSQVSITRGYTF. CDR3 nucleotides: TGCGCCAGCAGCCAAGTGTCAATAACTCGTGGCTACACCTTC.